Listed below are T cell receptor beta chains from one sample, sequenced in a study of CD4 T cells in relation to SARS-CoV-2 and coronaviruses. TCRdb's table, derived via immunoSEQ multiplex PCR, lists solely in-frame clones and lacks some. The repertoire holds 60,000 or so clones, with about 94% as singletons. The sample consisted of naive CD4+ T cells from PBMCs. The receptors were sampled from a human donor in good health. Each CDR3 is given with its conserved first and last residue. The D gene is left open where the match is weak. Size is omitted from some rows. Given values are once, few, many or a class for expanded clones.

clone size	V gene	D gene	CDR3 length	J gene	CDR3 protein	CDR3 DNA
.	TRBV18	TRBD2	17	TRBJ2-2	CASSPLSSAGGTGELFF	TGTGCCAGCTCACCACTATCATCGGCGGGAGGGACCGGGGAGCTGTTTTTT
.	TRBV9	TRBD1	16	TRBJ1-2	CASSPEVKGTGNGYTF	TGTGCCAGCAGCCCAGAGGTCAAAGGGACAGGGAATGGCTACACCTTC
.	TRBV7-2	TRBD1	17	TRBJ2-1	CASSLEQGYWGYNEQFF	TGTGCCAGCAGCTTAGAACAGGGGTATTGGGGATACAATGAGCAGTTCTTC
.	TRBV24-1	.	10	TRBJ2-7	CAPNPIEQYF	TGTGCCCCCAACCCGATCGAGCAGTACTTC
once	TRBV20-1	.	11	TRBJ2-7	CSVEGRHEQYF	TGCAGTGTGGAGGGGCGCCACGAGCAGTACTTC
.	TRBV10-2	.	15	TRBJ1-5	CASSEWRSSNQPQHF	TGCGCCAGCAGTGAGTGGAGGTCCAGCAATCAGCCCCAGCATTTT
.	TRBV15	TRBD2	16	TRBJ2-1	CATSRGGTSGNNEQFF	TGTGCCACCAGCAGAGGCGGGACTAGCGGGAACAATGAGCAGTTCTTC
.	TRBV6-5	.	15	TRBJ2-7	CASSYGRVRPSEQYF	TGTGCCAGCAGTTATGGGAGAGTAAGACCCAGCGAGCAGTACTTC
few	TRBV11-2	.	14	TRBJ1-1	CASSPSAQNTEAFF	TGTGCCAGCAGCCCCTCGGCTCAGAACACTGAAGCTTTCTTT
.	TRBV14	TRBD2	15	TRBJ2-2	CASSRGLAGSGELFF	TGTGCCAGCAGCCGGGGACTAGCGGGGTCCGGGGAGCTGTTTTTT
.	TRBV5-4	.	16	TRBJ1-5	CASSFGGGKGNQPQHF	TGTGCCAGCAGCTTTGGGGGGGGTAAGGGAAATCAGCCCCAGCATTTT
.	TRBV5-1	.	17	TRBJ1-1	CASSSEGGGLGSTEAFF	TGCGCCAGCAGCTCGGAAGGCGGGGGCCTGGGGAGTACTGAAGCTTTCTTT
few	TRBV5-1	TRBD1	15	TRBJ2-2	CASSTTGGNTGELFF	TGCGCCAGCAGTACTACAGGGGGGAACACCGGGGAGCTGTTTTTT
.	TRBV6-1	TRBD2	17	TRBJ2-2	CASSDRTSGRAHGELFF	TGTGCCAGCAGTGACAGGACTAGCGGGAGGGCCCACGGGGAGCTGTTTTTT
.	TRBV2	.	10	TRBJ2-7	CASSDPEQYF	TGTGCCAGCAGTGATCCTGAGCAGTACTTC
.	TRBV27	.	14	TRBJ1-5	CASSLSYSNQPQHF	TGTGCCAGCAGTTTAAGTTATAGCAATCAGCCCCAGCATTTT
.	TRBV7-9	TRBD2	18	TRBJ2-1	CASSSRLDGTRPQDEQFF	TGTGCCAGCAGCTCGCGCCTAGACGGGACTAGACCGCAGGATGAGCAGTTCTTC
.	TRBV6-5	.	14	TRBJ1-3	CASSTGGLGNTIYF	TGTGCCAGCAGTACAGGCGGACTGGGAAACACCATATATTTT
.	TRBV27	TRBD1	16	TRBJ1-5	CASSLLGDRSNQPQHF	TGTGCCAGCAGTTTATTAGGGGACAGGAGCAATCAGCCCCAGCATTTT
.	TRBV28	TRBD1	16	TRBJ1-6	CASSLITGGQNSPLHF	TGTGCCAGCAGTTTGATTACAGGGGGGCAAAATTCACCCCTCCACTTT
.	TRBV5-1	TRBD1	17	TRBJ2-5	CASSHGIANRGQETQYF	TGCGCCAGCAGCCACGGCATTGCAAACAGGGGGCAAGAGACCCAGTACTTC
.	TRBV10-3	TRBD2	17	TRBJ2-1	CAISEGGGTSGKGEQFF	TGTGCCATCAGTGAGGGTGGCGGGACTAGCGGGAAAGGTGAGCAGTTCTTC
.	TRBV18	.	12	TRBJ2-3	CASSPGTDTQYF	TGTGCCAGCTCACCAGGCACAGATACGCAGTATTTT
.	TRBV7-8	.	15	TRBJ1-2	CASSLGPEPNYGYTF	TGTGCCAGCAGCTTAGGCCCAGAACCTAACTATGGCTACACCTTC
once	TRBV4-1	TRBD2	16	TRBJ2-2	CASSQRLAGATGELFF	TGCGCCAGCAGCCAAAGACTAGCGGGAGCTACCGGGGAGCTGTTTTTT
.	TRBV2	.	14	TRBJ2-1	CASSPRTAYNEQFF	TGTGCCAGCAGTCCCAGGACTGCCTACAATGAGCAGTTCTTC